These 10 T cell receptor beta chains came from one sample sequenced in a study of blood T cell repertoires in COVID-19. Libraries were prepared by immunoSEQ multiplex PCR; TCRdb keeps only in-frame clonotypes and omits some of them. The sample contains a few hundred thousand clones, about 86% of which appear only once. The source material was PBMCs or T cells enriched from blood (not recorded which). The receptors stem from a woman aged 40-49 years with acute COVID-19.

The rearrangement links TRBV24-1 to TRBJ1-1, with a weak D call TRBD1 (5 bases). Trimming shortened V by 2 bases and J by 4 bases, and 10 bases separated the two germline ends. From germline, CDR1 is KGHDR and CDR2 SFDVKD. The CDR3 is 14 amino acids. For the CDR3, the DNA is TGTGCCACCAGTGATTCGGGGGTGGCCACTGAAGCTTTCTTT. Protein sequence: CATSDSGVATEAFF.

V and J are TRBV11-2 and TRBJ2-7; no firm D call. Germline CDR1 SGHAT, CDR2 FQNNGV. Trimming shortened V by 5 bases and J by 6 bases, and 14 bases separated the two germline ends. The CDR3 runs 13 residues. Written as DNA, the CDR3 is TGTGCCAGCAGCGGTCCTAGATCTGGCGAGCAGTACTTC. It encodes CASSGPRSGEQYF.

The rearrangement joins TRBV9 to TRBJ2-1; TRBD2 aligns across 11 bases. Looked up from germline, CDR1 is SGDLS and CDR2 is YYNGEE. V lost 0 bases to trimming and J lost 8 bases; unmatched junction nucleotides: 4. The CDR3 is made up of 15 amino acids. CDR3 sequence reads: CASSVETSGIDEQFF. The DNA for the CDR3 is TGTGCCAGCAGCGTAGAGACTAGCGGGATAGATGAGCAGTTCTTC.

The rearrangement joins TRBV18 to TRBJ2-1; 9 nucleotides match TRBD2. This CDR3 has 15 amino acids. The V and J ends lost 7 bases and 9 bases, in that order; junction bases with no gene match: 13. CDR1 and CDR2 from the germline V gene are KGHSH and LQKENI. The DNA of the CDR3 is TGTGCCAGCTACCCGACTAGCGGAGGTGAGGGTGAGCAGTTCTTC. It is translated as CASYPTSGGEGEQFF. The full variable domain, with the rest looked up from reference TRBV18 and TRBJ2-1, is NAGVMQNPRHLVRRRGQEARLRCSPMKGHSHVYWYRQLPEEGLKFMVYLQKENIIDESGMPKERFSAEFPKEGPSILRIQQVVRGDSAAYFCASYPTSGGEGEQFFGPGTRLTVL.

The V gene is TRBV3-1 (or the pseudogene TRBV3-2), the J gene TRBJ2-5, with D perhaps matching TRBD1 (6 bases). Germline lookup yields CDR1 LGHDT and CDR2 YNNKEL (reference sequence). The V end was cut by 6 bases, the J end by 9 bases, with 20 bases between. The CDR3 runs to 14 residues. In nucleotides, the CDR3 is TGTGCCAGCAGACCTACGACAGGACTGGGGGCCCAGTACTTC. Its translation: CASRPTTGLGAQYF.

The rearrangement uses TRBV19 and TRBJ2-7, with 10 bases fitting TRBD1. Germline V lookup: CDR1 LNHDA, CDR2 SQIVND (reference sequence). The V and J ends lost 2 bases and 6 bases, in that order; junction bases with no gene match: 10. The CDR3 has 16 residues. CDR3 coding DNA: TGTGCCAGTAGTATAACGGGGGGACAGGGGTTCTCCGAGCAGTACTTC. Residues: CASSITGGQGFSEQYF.

The chain has TRBV19 and TRBJ2-2; 10 bases fit TRBD2. The CDR3 length is 16 residues. Trimming cost V 3 bases and J 1 base; bases outside gene matches: 2. Germline V gene sequence: CDR1 LNHDA, CDR2 SQIVND (reference sequence). Here the CDR3 reads CASSMRTSGNTGELFF. The CDR3 bases are TGTGCCAGTAGTATGCGGACTAGCGGGAACACCGGGGAGCTGTTTTTT. The full variable domain, in which reference TRBV19 and TRBJ2-2 provide the parts outside the CDR3, is DGGITQSPKYLFRKEGQNVTLSCEQNLNHDAMYWYRQDPGQGLRLIYYSQIVNDFQKGDIAEGYSVSREKKESFPLTVTSAQKNPTAFYLCASSMRTSGNTGELFFGEGSRLTVL.

Regarding this clone: The same CDR3 arises from other DNA sequences in this sample as well. The chain has TRBV28 and TRBJ2-7, with D possibly being TRBD1 (6 bases). Trimming shortened V by 1 base and J by 6 bases, and 7 bases separated the two germline ends. The CDR3 has 12 residues. CDR1 and CDR2 (germline): MDHEN, SYDVKM. The CDR3 DNA reads TGTGCCAGCAGTTTATCACAGGGCGAGCAGTACTTC. Translated: CASSLSQGEQYF.

The rearrangement uses TRBV7-2 and TRBJ1-2; D is uncertain. This CDR3 comprises 13 residues. Per the germline V gene, CDR1 is SGHTA and CDR2 is FQGNSA. The germline V and J ends were trimmed by 1 base and 4 bases, with 7 bases remaining between them. The CDR3 is CASSLGTAYGYTF. CDR3 sequence (DNA): TGTGCCAGCAGCTTAGGTACAGCCTATGGCTACACCTTC.

The chain carries TRBV27 and TRBJ1-2, with D perhaps TRBD1 (6 bases). Germline lookup yields CDR1 MNHEY and CDR2 SMNVEV (reference sequence). This CDR3 has 15 amino acids. Trimming cost V 6 bases and J 3 bases, with 17 bases left between them. The CDR3 spells CASRPQGYRDYGYTF. The CDR3 DNA is TGTGCCAGCAGGCCGCAGGGGTATAGGGACTATGGCTACACCTTC.